The rows below give T cell receptor beta chains drawn from one sample of a study of siplizumab effects on memory and regulatory T cells. Profiling relied on immunoSEQ multiplex PCR, and the TCRdb table lists in-frame clones only, not all of them. The sample carries 100,000 or so clones, about 94% recorded once. Sequenced sample: non-Treg CD4+ T cells sorted from blood. These receptor sequences come from a human donor in good health. The CDR3 runs from the conserved cysteine through the conserved F or W. D genes are given only for firm matches. Clone size is shown for a subset of rows, as once, few, many or a class of expanded clone.

v_gene	abundance	d_gene	j_gene	len	CDR3nt	CDR3aa
TRBV11-3	-	-	TRBJ2-5	13	TGTGCCAGCAGCTTGGGACAATCGGAGACCCAGTACTTC	CASSLGQSETQYF
TRBV7-8	-	-	TRBJ2-4	16	TGTGCCAGCAGCGGACGGGATCTCTTAGCCAAAAACATTCAGTACTTC	CASSGRDLLAKNIQYF
TRBV2	-	-	TRBJ2-7	15	TGTGCCAGCAGGAGGAGGACGGTAGAATCCTACGAGCAGTACTTC	CASRRRTVESYEQYF
TRBV5-1	-	-	TRBJ2-7	12	TGCGCCAGCAGCTGGGGGTTTGAGGAGGAGTACTTC	CASSWGFEEEYF
TRBV9	-	-	TRBJ2-7	16	TGTGCCAGCAGCGTAGATTTCACGGGAGATTTTGTCGAGCAGTACTTC	CASSVDFTGDFVEQYF
TRBV28	-	-	TRBJ2-7	13	TGTGCCAGCAGTTTATGGGGGCGGACCGAGCAGTACTTC	CASSLWGRTEQYF
TRBV7-3	-	-	TRBJ1-3	15	TGTGCCAGCAGCTTAACTGGGGGATCTGGAAACACCATATATTTT	CASSLTGGSGNTIYF
TRBV7-2	-	-	TRBJ1-1	16	TGTGCCAGCAGCTTAGATCATCCAGGGTTGGCCACTGAAGCTTTCTTT	CASSLDHPGLATEAFF
TRBV19	-	-	TRBJ2-2	14	TGTGCCAGTAGTCCGCGCCCTATGGCCGGGGAGCTGTTTTTT	CASSPRPMAGELFF
TRBV7-3	-	TRBD1	TRBJ1-2	13	TGTGCCAGCAGCAGGGACAGGAACTATGGCTACACCTTC	CASSRDRNYGYTF
TRBV6-6	once	TRBD2	TRBJ2-7	13	TGTGCCAGCAGTCAGCGGGGGGGGTACGAGCAGTACTTC	CASSQRGGYEQYF
TRBV6-5	-	-	TRBJ2-1	14	TGTGCCAGCAGTGAAGTAGCGGCCCCCAATGAGCAGTTCTTC	CASSEVAAPNEQFF
TRBV11-2	-	TRBD2	TRBJ2-7	15	TGTGCCAGCAGCCAACCAGCGGGAGGGCTCCACGAGCAGTACTTC	CASSQPAGGLHEQYF
TRBV7-9	-	-	TRBJ1-2	12	TGTGCCAGCAGCAAGACTTGGGACGGCTACACCTTC	CASSKTWDGYTF
TRBV6-4	-	TRBD2	TRBJ2-1	15	TGTGCCAACCGACCGGGACTAGCGGGCACCAATGAGCAGTTCTTC	CANRPGLAGTNEQFF
TRBV6-5	-	-	TRBJ2-6	15	TGTGCCAGCAGTTGGTTCTCTCGGGGGGCCAACGTCCTGACTTTC	CASSWFSRGANVLTF
TRBV4-2	-	-	TRBJ2-7	12	TGTGCCAGCAGCCAAGGAGTGACCGAGCAGTACTTC	CASSQGVTEQYF
TRBV7-9	-	TRBD1	TRBJ1-1	16	TGTGCCAGCAGCTTAGGGGACAGCAAGATGAACACTGAAGCTTTCTTT	CASSLGDSKMNTEAFF